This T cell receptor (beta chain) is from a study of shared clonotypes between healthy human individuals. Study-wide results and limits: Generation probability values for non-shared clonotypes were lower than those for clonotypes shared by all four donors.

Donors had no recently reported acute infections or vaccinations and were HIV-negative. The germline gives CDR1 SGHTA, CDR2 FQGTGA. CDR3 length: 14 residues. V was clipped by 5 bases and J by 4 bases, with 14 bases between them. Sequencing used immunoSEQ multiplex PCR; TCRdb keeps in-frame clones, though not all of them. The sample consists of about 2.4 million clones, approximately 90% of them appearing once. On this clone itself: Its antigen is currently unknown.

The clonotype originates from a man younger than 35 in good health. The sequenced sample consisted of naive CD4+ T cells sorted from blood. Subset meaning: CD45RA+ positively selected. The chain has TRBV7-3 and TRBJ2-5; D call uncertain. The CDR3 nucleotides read TGTGCCAGCAGCAAAGGCCCAGCACGAGAGACCCAGTACTTC. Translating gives CASSKGPARETQYF.